The 23 T cell receptor beta chains below come from one sample, sequenced in a study of T cell responses to AZD1222 COVID-19 vaccine. Produced via immunoSEQ multiplex PCR; TCRdb's table is partial and in-frame only. The table has 120,000 to 150,000 clones, roughly nine tenths seen once; the top ten hold approximately 3.6%. This specimen was peripheral blood, taken 28 days after the second AZD1222 dose. These receptors were collected from an adult who received the AZD1222 COVID-19 vaccine.

The chain uses TRBV3-1 (or the pseudogene TRBV3-2) and TRBJ1-5, with D possibly matching TRBD1 (5 bases). The CDR3 has 14 residues. V was shortened by 10 bases and J by 5 bases, with 18 bases between the two germline ends. Germline V gene lookup returns CDR1 LGHDT and CDR2 YNNKEL (reference sequence). CDR3 region: CATSIKWGYQPQHF. As DNA, the CDR3 is TGTGCCACCTCCATTAAGTGGGGCTATCAGCCCCAGCATTTT.

CDR3 sequence (DNA): TGCGCCAGCAGCCTCGGGACAGGGGGTTCACCCCTCCACTTT. It is translated as CASSLGTGGSPLHF. The gene calls are TRBV4-3 and TRBJ1-6, with 11 bases fitting TRBD1. CDR1 is LGHNA, CDR2 YSLEER, per germline. This CDR3 is built from 14 residues. The J segment lost 9 bases and the V segment lost 4 bases, leaving 2 bases of the junction unmatched.

This clone has just a few counts. The gene calls are TRBV12-3 or TRBV12-4 and TRBJ2-7, with 9 bases that match TRBD1. Trimming removed 7 bases from V and 5 bases from J; junction bases left unmatched: 6. The CDR3 length is 13 residues. The chain's CDR3 is CASTLQGADEQYF. The CDR3 region has the DNA TGTGCCAGCACCCTACAGGGGGCCGACGAGCAGTACTTC.

The gene calls are TRBV11-3 and TRBJ2-3; D not resolved. The V end was cut by 4 bases, the J end by 6 bases, with 11 bases between. CDR3 length: 13 amino acids. Germline CDR1 SGHNT, CDR2 YENEEA. The chain's CDR3 is CASSSGMGDTQYF. DNA of the CDR3: TGTGCCAGCAGCTCCGGAATGGGGGATACGCAGTATTTT. Full variable domain (missing parts from reference TRBV11-3 and TRBJ2-3): EAGVVQSPRYKIIEKKQPVAFWCNPISGHNTLYWYLQNLGQGPELLIRYENEEAVDDSQLPKDRFSAERLKGVDSTLKIQPAELGDSAVYLCASSSGMGDTQYFGPGTRLTVL.

The chain recombines TRBV5-5 with TRBJ2-3, with a possible D match to TRBD2 (5 bases). The CDR3 consists of 14 residues. Germline values: CDR1 SGHKS, CDR2 YYEKEE (reference sequence). Trimming left V 4 bases short and J 5 bases short, with 14 bases between. CDR3 in amino acids: CASSRNPEGDTQYF. In DNA form, the CDR3 reads TGTGCCAGCAGCCGAAACCCTGAGGGAGATACGCAGTATTTT.

This chain uses TRBV2 with TRBJ1-4; D gene uncertain. The CDR3 is made up of 14 amino acids. Germline V CDR1 and CDR2: SNHLY, FYNNEI. Trimming took 5 bases from V and 0 from J, leaving 7 bases between them. The CDR3 nucleotides read TGTGCCAGCAGTCGGACCGCAACTAATGAAAAACTGTTTTTT. Its protein is CASSRTATNEKLFF.

The count of this clone is one. The chain employs TRBV5-1 and TRBJ1-1; TRBD1 matches at 10 bases. The ends lost 0 bases at V and 10 bases at J; junction bases unmatched: 6. CDR1 SGHRS and CDR2 YFSETQ come from the germline V gene. The CDR3 loop spans 14 amino acids. CDR3 in DNA: TGCGCCAGCAGCTTGGACGGGACAGGGGATTTAGCTTTCTTT. This encodes CASSLDGTGDLAFF.

This chain uses TRBV5-3 with TRBJ1-1, with D unresolved. TRBV5-3 has ORF status, its function being uncertain. Trimming pared 0 bases from V and 1 base from J, leaving 7 bases between. The CDR3 contains 14 residues. The CDR3 protein is CARSLGGKNTEAFF. CDR3 in DNA: TGTGCCAGAAGCTTGGGGGGAAAGAACACTGAAGCTTTCTTT.

The chain employs TRBV11-3 and TRBJ2-5; TRBD2 matches at 8 bases. This CDR3 spans 14 amino acids. Losses at the gene ends were 1 base for V and 5 bases for J; bases not matched to a gene: 3. Germline V gene data show CDR1 as SGHNT and CDR2 as YENEEA. CDR3 amino acids: CASSLASGGETQYF. The DNA for the CDR3 is TGTGCCAGCAGCTTAGCCTCGGGGGGGGAGACCCAGTACTTC.

The V and J genes are TRBV5-5 and TRBJ2-1; D remains ambiguous. V gave up 0 bases and J gave up 3 bases, with 10 bases separating them. Germline CDR1 and CDR2: SGHKS and YYEKEE (reference sequence). The CDR3 has 15 residues. CDR3 in DNA: TGTGCCAGCAGCTTGGAAGGGAATGTCTACAATGAGCAGTTCTTC. It yields the protein CASSLEGNVYNEQFF.

There are a few counts of this clone. The genes are TRBV6-1 and TRBJ1-1; 7 bases are a match to TRBD1. The CDR3 totals 14 residues. Germline V gene data show CDR1 as MNHNS and CDR2 as SASEGT. Losses at the gene ends were 0 bases for V and 11 bases for J; bases not matched to a gene: 9. As DNA, the CDR3 is TGTGCCAGCAGTGAAGCAGGGGGCTCGCTGGTGGCTTTCTTT. Encoded protein: CASSEAGGSLVAFF.

V usage is TRBV5-1 and J usage is TRBJ1-2; 9 bases agree with TRBD1. CDR3 length equals 14 residues. Germline V CDR1 and CDR2: SGHRS, YFSETQ. V was pared by 3 bases and J by 4 bases, with 4 bases of the junction left unmatched. CDR3 amino acids: CASSYDRGAYGYTF. CDR3 nucleotide sequence: TGCGCCAGCAGCTATGACAGGGGGGCCTATGGCTACACCTTC. Supplemented by reference TRBV5-1 and TRBJ1-2, the full variable domain reads KAGVTQTPRYLIKTRGQQVTLSCSPISGHRSVSWYQQTPGQGLQFLFEYFSETQRNKGNFPGRFSGRQFSNSRSEMNVSTLELGDSALYLCASSYDRGAYGYTFGSGTRLTVV.

The chain's CDR3 is CASSPLAGGFTDTQYF. The CDR3 bases are TGTGCCAGCAGCCCACTAGCGGGAGGTTTCACAGATACGCAGTATTTT. The chain joins TRBV7-6 to TRBJ2-3, with 12 positions matching TRBD2. Germline trimming cut 5 bases from V and 2 bases from J; bases unmatched to any gene: 5. The germline V gene has CDR1 SGHVS and CDR2 FNYEAQ. The CDR3 length is 16 residues. Looking up the rest from reference TRBV7-6 and TRBJ2-3 gives the full variable domain: GAGVSQSPRYKVTKRGQDVALRCDPISGHVSLYWYRQALGQGPEFLTYFNYEAQQDKSGLPNDRFSAERPEGSISTLTIQRTEQRDSAMYRCASSPLAGGFTDTQYFGPGTRLTVL.

The chain recombines TRBV9 with TRBJ1-2, with 7 bases matching TRBD1. The CDR3 is 14 residues long. V lost 4 bases, J lost 8 bases, and 11 bases stayed unmatched. Germline CDR1 reads SGDLS; CDR2 reads YYNGEE. CDR3 protein: CASSPAGTASGYTF. The CDR3 DNA reads as TGTGCCAGCAGCCCCGCCGGGACAGCGAGCGGCTACACCTTC.

V gene TRBV7-6 combines with J gene TRBJ2-2, with D possibly matching TRBD2 (5 bases). The V and J ends lost 1 base and 4 bases respectively, with 10 bases between them. This CDR3 region has 15 residues. The germline CDR1 and CDR2 sequences are SGHVS and FNYEAQ. Here the CDR3 DNA reads TGTGCCAGCAGCTTAGGGGAGTATGGCACCGGGGAGCTGTTTTTT. It translates to CASSLGEYGTGELFF.

The chain combines TRBV21-1 with TRBJ2-4; the table names TRBD2, a call not compared with the DNA. TRBV21-1 is designated a pseudogene. The CDR3 is 16 residues long. The CDR3 is CASSKRWEGGKNIQYF. The CDR3 DNA is TGTGCCAGCAGCAAAAGGTGGGAAGGAGGAAAAAACATTCAGTACTTC.

The chain employs TRBV2 and TRBJ1-4; perhaps TRBD1 as D (5 bases). V lost 6 bases and J 5 bases, leaving 13 bases between the germline ends. Germline V gene sequence: CDR1 SNHLY, CDR2 FYNNEI. The CDR3 spans 14 residues. CDR3 region: CASRSGISNEKLFF. In nucleotides, the CDR3 is TGTGCCAGCAGGTCAGGGATCTCGAATGAAAAACTGTTTTTT.

The J gene is TRBJ2-1, the V gene TRBV7-9, with D perhaps TRBD2 (6 bases). The CDR3 is made up of 15 amino acids. V gave up 1 base and J gave up 7 bases, with 14 bases separating them. Germline V gene lookup returns CDR1 SEHNR and CDR2 FQNEAQ (reference sequence). The CDR3 is CASSLEGLAMNEQFF. The DNA for the CDR3 is TGTGCCAGCAGCTTAGAAGGGCTAGCGATGAATGAGCAGTTCTTC.

The chain employs TRBV29-1 and TRBJ1-1; the match to TRBD1 covers 9 bases. V was clipped by 7 bases and J by 3 bases; unmatched bases: 9. The germline gives CDR1 SQVTM, CDR2 ANQGSEA. This CDR3 has 14 amino acids. The CDR3 DNA is TGCAGCGGTGGTACAGGGGGCTATGACACTGAAGCTTTCTTT. It yields the protein CSGGTGGYDTEAFF.

This chain joins TRBV7-9 and TRBJ1-1; TRBD1 matches at 8 bases. Germline V CDR1 and CDR2: SEHNR, FQNEAQ (reference sequence). The CDR3 extends over 14 amino acids. Unmatched junction bases numbered 7, after V lost 5 bases and J lost 5 bases. In DNA, the CDR3 is TGTGCCAGCAGCCTAGGACAGGGTCGGACTGAAGCTTTCTTT. Translating gives CASSLGQGRTEAFF.

The chain carries TRBV7-8 and TRBJ2-5; D remains unclear. CDR3 length: 11 amino acids. Deletions cut 5 bases from V and 1 base from J, with 2 bases between. The germline V gene encodes CDR1 SGHVS and CDR2 FQNEAQ. CDR3 coding DNA: TGTGCCAGCAGCGTCCAAGAGACCCAGTACTTC. Protein: CASSVQETQYF.

The J gene is TRBJ1-5, the V gene TRBV5-1, with no clear D. Germline CDR1 reads SGHRS; CDR2 reads YFSETQ. CDR3 length equals 14 residues. V was clipped by 0 bases and J by 2 bases, with 6 bases between them. CDR3 region: CASSLGGGNQPQHF. The CDR3 nucleotides are TGCGCCAGCAGCTTGGGGGGAGGCAATCAGCCCCAGCATTTT.

As DNA, the CDR3 is TGTGCCAGCAGTTTGGACAGGGGCACTGAAGCTTTCTTT. Its translation is CASSLDRGTEAFF. The J gene is TRBJ1-1, the V gene TRBV12-3 or TRBV12-4; 9 bases line up with TRBD1. J gave up 4 bases and V 3 bases, and 0 bases lay outside the gene matches. The CDR3 is made up of 13 amino acids.